This T cell receptor (beta chain) appears in the sequencing data of a study of a mutant IDH1 vaccine in newly diagnosed glioma. Study as a whole: Mean patient age was about 40 years; approximately 60% were male and approximately 38% female. Those enrolled had earlier been treated with radiotherapy, temozolomide, or both, mostly both.

Indicated time point: baseline, week 1 (first vaccination visit). Treatment noted: pre-vaccination baseline after standard-of-care therapy. The assay was immunoSEQ multiplex PCR, and TCRdb's table has in-frame clones only and misses some. The sample contains some 59,000 clones, approximately 80% of which appear only once. J gave up 2 bases and V 4 bases, and 6 bases lay outside the gene matches. Germline V gene lookup returns CDR1 SGDLS and CDR2 YYNGEE. CDR3 length equals 15 residues. This clonotype originated in a young man with glioma. The chain joins TRBV9 to TRBJ2-3, with 8 bases aligning to TRBD2. Sequenced here: PBMCs, sampled from a glioma patient treated with radiotherapy, temozolomide or both. CDR3 protein: CASSPWTSYTDTQYF. As DNA, the CDR3 is TGTGCCAGCAGCCCCTGGACTAGCTACACAGATACGCAGTATTTT. The full variable domain, with the rest looked up from reference TRBV9 and TRBJ2-3, is DSGVTQTPKHLITATGQRVTLRCSPRSGDLSVYWYQQSLDQGLQFLIQYYNGEERAKGNILERFSAQQFPDLHSELNLSSLELGDSALYFCASSPWTSYTDTQYFGPGTRLTVL.